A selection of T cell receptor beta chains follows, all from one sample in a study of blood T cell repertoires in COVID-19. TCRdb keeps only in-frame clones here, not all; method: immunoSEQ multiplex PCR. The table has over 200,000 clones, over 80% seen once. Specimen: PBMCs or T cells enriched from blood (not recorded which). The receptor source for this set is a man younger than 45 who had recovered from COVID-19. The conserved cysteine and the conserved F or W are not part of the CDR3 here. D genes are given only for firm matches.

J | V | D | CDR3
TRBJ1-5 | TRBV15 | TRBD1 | ATSRGTGMMDQPQH
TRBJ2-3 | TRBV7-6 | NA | ASKQASSDTQY
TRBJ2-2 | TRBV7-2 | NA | ASSLATGTSPGELF
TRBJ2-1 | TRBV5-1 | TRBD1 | ASSLVSPQGSSYNEQF
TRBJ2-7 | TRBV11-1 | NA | ASSLAPSVYEQY
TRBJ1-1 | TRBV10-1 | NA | ASSPSKLRLNTEAF
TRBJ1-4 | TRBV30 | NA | AWGAGISGLF
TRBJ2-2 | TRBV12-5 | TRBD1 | ASKKGPGQGHTGELF
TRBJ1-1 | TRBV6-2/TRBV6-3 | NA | ASSYSQGVSTEAF
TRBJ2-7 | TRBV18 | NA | ASSPPLLGKFYEQY
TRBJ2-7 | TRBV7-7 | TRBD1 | ASSTGQGEIFYEQY
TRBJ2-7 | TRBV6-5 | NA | ASTRQWGAYEQY
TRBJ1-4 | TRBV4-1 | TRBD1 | ASSQRQGAGIYEKLF
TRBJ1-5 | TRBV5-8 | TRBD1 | ASSLARTGINQPQH
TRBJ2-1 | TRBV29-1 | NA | SVERAGQFNEQF
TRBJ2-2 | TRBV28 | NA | ASSFSVNTGELF
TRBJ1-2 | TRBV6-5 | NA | ASSLTPFYGYT
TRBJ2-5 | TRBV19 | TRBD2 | ASSRLASRETQY
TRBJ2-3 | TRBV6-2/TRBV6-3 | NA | ASSFVAGWDTDTQY
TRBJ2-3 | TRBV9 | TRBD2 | ASSISGGLFRTDTQY
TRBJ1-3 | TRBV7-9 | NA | ASRAGPSGNTIY
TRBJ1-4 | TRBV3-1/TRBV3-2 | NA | ASSSDRRNEKLF
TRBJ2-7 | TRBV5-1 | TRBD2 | ASRTRGVISDEQY
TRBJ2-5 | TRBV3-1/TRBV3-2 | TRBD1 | ASSQRGPGGETQY
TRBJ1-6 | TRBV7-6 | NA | ASSLESSGNNSPLH
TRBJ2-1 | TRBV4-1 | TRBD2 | ASSQPTSGEQF
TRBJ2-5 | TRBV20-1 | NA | SGLAGETQY
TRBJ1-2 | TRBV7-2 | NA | ASSRRQNYGYT
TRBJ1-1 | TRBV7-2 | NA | ASSPSRGPPEAF
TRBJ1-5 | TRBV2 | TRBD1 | ASRGTAYSNQPQH
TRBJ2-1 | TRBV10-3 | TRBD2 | AIRNSGGADEQF
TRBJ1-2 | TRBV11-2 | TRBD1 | ASSPSLTGAYGYT
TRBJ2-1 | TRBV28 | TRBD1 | ASSLSLPGQAPYNEQF
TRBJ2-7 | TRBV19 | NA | ATAGAPYEQY
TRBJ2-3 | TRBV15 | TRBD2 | ATSRGGSSGGAADTQY
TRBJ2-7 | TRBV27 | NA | ASSFITSSYEQY
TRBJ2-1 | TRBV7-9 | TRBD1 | ASSSQGTYNEQF
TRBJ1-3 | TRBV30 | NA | AWSLPNTIY
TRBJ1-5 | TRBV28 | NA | ASSRVRARNQPQH
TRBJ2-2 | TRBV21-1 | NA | ASSKRQEDTGELF
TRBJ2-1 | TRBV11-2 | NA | ASSLTRVYGNEQF
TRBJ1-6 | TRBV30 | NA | AWRGGNPNSPLH
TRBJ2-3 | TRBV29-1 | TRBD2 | SAGGSGTDTQY
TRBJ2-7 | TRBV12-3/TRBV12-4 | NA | ASSSSRRREQY
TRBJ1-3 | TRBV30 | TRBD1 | AWSVPGQRLGTIY
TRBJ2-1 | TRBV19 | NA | ASSIGPNEQF
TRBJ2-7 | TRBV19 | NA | ASGNYYEQY
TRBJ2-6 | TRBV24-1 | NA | ATSDPRGKPNVLT
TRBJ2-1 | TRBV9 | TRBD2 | ASSPNLAGDYNEQF
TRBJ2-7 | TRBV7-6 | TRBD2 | ASSSKGLAGAYEQY
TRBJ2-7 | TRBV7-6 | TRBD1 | ASGTGEPYEQY
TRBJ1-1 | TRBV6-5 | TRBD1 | ASSYGTGWTEAF
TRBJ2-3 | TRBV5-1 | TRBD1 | ASSLVPSGTGTDTQY
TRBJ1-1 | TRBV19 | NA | ASSLSRREAEAF
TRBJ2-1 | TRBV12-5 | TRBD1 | ASGPGQGYNEQF
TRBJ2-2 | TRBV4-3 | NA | ASSQDPANTGELF
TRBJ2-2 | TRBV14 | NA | ASSHVRQVGELF
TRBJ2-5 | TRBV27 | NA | ASKTVGETQY
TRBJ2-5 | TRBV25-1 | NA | ATTEAYAQY
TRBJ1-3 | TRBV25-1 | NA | ASSELFPSGNTIY